This record covers a single T cell receptor (beta chain). The sample is drawn from a study of blood T cell repertoires in COVID-19. Study summary: Acute and convalescent COVID-19 specimens originated in the United States, Italy and Spain. T cells, B-cell-depleted T cells, or PBMCs supplied cDNA or gDNA.

Per the study methods: From reference gene primer amplification, estimates of nucleated cell counts were derived. Method: immunoSEQ multiplex PCR; TCRdb's copy keeps in-frame clones and lacks some. That table gives V, J and clone size, and the DNA gave D and trimming. The sample contains roughly 50,000 clones, 89% of which appear only once. The origin of this receptor is a human donor in a cohort sampled during active COVID-19. The source material was peripheral blood.

The chain's CDR3 is CASSLSQDSYNSPLHF. As DNA, the CDR3 is TGTGCCAGCAGTTTATCGCAGGACTCCTATAATTCACCCCTCCACTTT. The J gene is TRBJ1-6, the V gene TRBV28; no clear D gene. This CDR3 contains 16 residues. Germline V gene data show CDR1 as MDHEN and CDR2 as SYDVKM. V was pared by 1 base and J by 0 bases, with 7 bases between.